One and the same sample provided the 26 T cell receptor beta chains below, sequenced in a study of shared clonotypes between healthy human individuals. Sequenced by immunoSEQ multiplex PCR; TCRdb stores in-frame clones only, minus some. The sample has some 1.5 million clones, around 97% seen once. The material sequenced was naive CD4+ T cells sorted from blood. Subset of the sample: CD45RA+ positively selected. The source is a man aged 30 to 39 in good health.

The chain couples TRBV5-1 to TRBJ2-1, with 7 nucleotides matching TRBD1. CDR3 length: 14 amino acids. Germline CDR1 reads SGHRS; CDR2 reads YFSETQ. V was pared by 4 bases and J by 8 bases, with 9 bases of the junction left unmatched. CDR3 residues: CASSNDRAWDEQFF. Written as DNA, the CDR3 is TGCGCCAGCAGCAACGACAGGGCATGGGATGAGCAGTTCTTC.

The rearrangement joins TRBV5-1 to TRBJ2-5, with D unresolved. The germline gives CDR1 SGHRS, CDR2 YFSETQ. The CDR3 contains 15 residues. Deletions cut 0 bases from V and 1 base from J, with 10 bases between. In DNA, the CDR3 is TGCGCCAGCAGCTTGGGGGTCAGCCTCCAAGAGACCCAGTACTTC. As protein: CASSLGVSLQETQYF.

A note on this clone: At the DNA level, this CDR3 is encoded by other sequences in the same sample as well. The chain has TRBV18 and TRBJ1-1; unclear D gene. The CDR3 covers 13 residues. V was trimmed by 1 base and J by 2 bases, leaving 5 bases between them. CDR1 and CDR2 from the germline V gene are KGHSH and LQKENI. This CDR3 is CASSPLGNTEAFF. In DNA, the CDR3 is TGTGCCAGCTCACCACTGGGAAACACTGAAGCTTTCTTT.

A note on this clone: Different DNA sequences within this sample yield the same CDR3. In DNA form, the CDR3 reads TGCGCCAGCAGTGAGTCGACGGGAGCTGGAAACACCATATATTTT. Translating gives CASSESTGAGNTIYF. The chain recombines TRBV10-1 with TRBJ1-3; D is uncertain. Germline CDR1 is WNHNN and CDR2 is SYGVQD (reference sequence). CDR3 length: 15 amino acids. V lost 0 bases to trimming and J lost 2 bases, with 8 bases between them.

The gene calls are TRBV9 and TRBJ1-2, with D uncertain. Germline V gene data show CDR1 as SGDLS and CDR2 as YYNGEE. CDR3 size: 14 residues. The V end was cut by 0 bases, the J end by 6 bases, with 12 bases between. CDR3 nucleotide sequence: TGTGCCAGCAGCGTAGGCGTGGGCCAGCATGGCTACACCTTC. Amino acid sequence: CASSVGVGQHGYTF.

The V call is TRBV10-2, the J call TRBJ1-5, with D tentatively TRBD1 (5 bases). Germline CDR1 WSHSY, CDR2 SAAADI. V was cut by 3 bases and J by 10 bases, with 19 bases left in between. The CDR3 sequence is 15 residues long. This CDR3 reads CASSELGRARDPQHF. The DNA for the CDR3 is TGCGCCAGCAGTGAATTAGGGAGGGCAAGGGACCCCCAGCATTTT.

The chain combines TRBV7-6 with TRBJ2-3; the match to TRBD2 covers 7 bases. Trimming at V came to 6 bases and at J to 2 bases, leaving 29 bases not matched to a gene. Germline CDR1 SGHVS, CDR2 FNYEAQ. The CDR3 has 22 amino acids. The CDR3 sequence: CASRQDPVRGYSTSANTDTQYF. The CDR3 DNA reads TGTGCCAGCAGGCAAGACCCTGTGCGGGGATACTCTACTAGCGCGAACACAGATACGCAGTATTTT.

The chain employs TRBV2 and TRBJ2-7; D might be TRBD2 (7 bases). This CDR3 is built from 16 residues. Trimming removed 2 bases from V and 6 bases from J, with 20 bases in between. Germline loops: CDR1 SNHLY, CDR2 FYNNEI. CDR3 coding DNA: TGTGCCAGCAGTGAAACCCTCGGGGGGCCGTCTTCCGAGCAGTACTTC. Its protein is CASSETLGGPSSEQYF.

This sequence joins TRBV7-6 and TRBJ1-1; a weak D match, TRBD1 (6 bases). This CDR3 contains 15 residues. Germline V CDR1 and CDR2: SGHVS, FNYEAQ. Between the trimmed V and J ends, which lost 1 base and 6 bases, there was a span of 15 bases. CDR3 loop: CASSLGAGGSPEAFF. The DNA for the CDR3 is TGTGCCAGCAGCTTAGGGGCCGGGGGCTCCCCTGAAGCTTTCTTT.

The V gene is TRBV2, the J gene TRBJ1-1; weak D call: TRBD1 (6 bases). This CDR3 region has 13 residues. Looked up from germline, CDR1 is SNHLY and CDR2 is FYNNEI. Trimming took 11 bases from V and 0 from J, leaving 13 bases between them. CDR3 loop: CAGTQDMNTEAFF. DNA for the CDR3: TGTGCCGGGACACAGGACATGAACACTGAAGCTTTCTTT.

This clone was seen only a few times. V gene TRBV28 combines with J gene TRBJ2-6; D is uncertain. The CDR3 is 14 amino acids. The germline CDR1 and CDR2 sequences are MDHEN and SYDVKM. V lost 5 bases to trimming and J lost 5 bases, with 10 bases between them. This CDR3 reads CASSPANWANVLTF. The CDR3 coding sequence is TGTGCCAGCAGTCCAGCCAACTGGGCCAACGTCCTGACTTTC. The complete variable domain, with remaining parts taken from reference TRBV28 and TRBJ2-6, reads DVKVTQSSRYLVKRTGEKVFLECVQDMDHENMFWYRQDPGLGLRLIYFSYDVKMKEKGDIPEGYSVSREKKERFSLILESASTNQTSMYLCASSPANWANVLTFGAGSRLTVL.

The rearrangement uses TRBV21-1 and TRBJ2-7; the D call in the table, TRBD2, was not verified against the DNA. TRBV21-1 is a recognized pseudogene. The CDR3 is 13 residues long. CDR3 sequence: CASSKVRGVEQYF. The CDR3 region has the DNA TGTGCCAGCAGCAAAGTTCGCGGGGTCGAGCAGTACTTC.

J is TRBJ1-2 and V is TRBV27; D gene unclear. Trimming left V 2 bases short and J 0 bases short, with 10 bases between. The CDR3 totals 15 residues. Per germline, CDR1 MNHEY and CDR2 SMNVEV (reference sequence). The CDR3 region is CASSLLADSNYGYTF. CDR3 DNA: TGTGCCAGCAGTTTACTGGCAGACTCTAACTATGGCTACACCTTC.

The V gene is TRBV5-1, the J gene TRBJ1-1, with a possible D match to TRBD1 (5 bases). Trimming removed 4 bases from V and 1 base from J, with 8 bases in between. This CDR3 spans 13 amino acids. Germline V CDR1 and CDR2: SGHRS, YFSETQ. The chain's CDR3 is CASSQTGNTEAFF. The CDR3 DNA reads TGCGCCAGCAGCCAAACAGGGAACACTGAAGCTTTCTTT.

The rearrangement uses TRBV18 and TRBJ2-3; TRBD1 matches 8 bases. This CDR3 contains 19 residues. The germline V gene has CDR1 KGHSH and CDR2 LQKENI. V lost 6 bases and J lost 9; bases outside the gene matches: 26. CDR3 DNA sequence: TGTGCCAGCTCCCCTAGACAGGGGCCAAACACCTCGCCCTCCCCGACGCAGTATTTT. This codes for CASSPRQGPNTSPSPTQYF.

The chain has TRBV5-1 and TRBJ1-2; no reliable D call. The germline V and J ends were trimmed by 0 bases and 0 bases, with 9 bases remaining between them. This CDR3 is 15 amino acids long. Germline CDR1 is SGHRS and CDR2 is YFSETQ. The CDR3 region has the DNA TGCGCCAGCAGCTTGGACAGTATAGCTAACTATGGCTACACCTTC. Residues: CASSLDSIANYGYTF.

The chain carries TRBV7-2 and TRBJ2-7; 8 bases match TRBD1. With V trimmed by 1 base and J by 3 bases, 14 bases remained unmatched. The CDR3 is 18 amino acids. CDR1 is SGHTA and CDR2 is FQGNSA in the germline V gene. The CDR3 nucleotides are TGTGCCAGCAGCTTAGAGGGGCAGGGGGCGAGCCTCTACTACGAGCAGTACTTC. Translating gives CASSLEGQGASLYYEQYF.

This chain joins TRBV7-2 and TRBJ2-3; 9 bases are shared with TRBD1. CDR1 is SGHTA and CDR2 is FQGNSA in the germline V gene. The CDR3 is 13 amino acids. V trimming: 5 bases; J trimming: 5 bases; junction bases outside the gene matches: 2. Here the CDR3 DNA reads TGTGCCAGCAGCGTGACAGGGGGAGATACGCAGTATTTT. It codes for CASSVTGGDTQYF.

The chain is built from TRBV5-4 and TRBJ2-7; D is undetermined. The germline V gene encodes CDR1 SGHNT and CDR2 YYREEE (reference sequence). V lost 4 bases to trimming and J lost 5 bases, with 19 bases between them. CDR3 length: 15 residues. CDR3 amino acids: CASSLPGAMGNEQYF. The CDR3 DNA is TGTGCCAGCAGCCTACCGGGCGCGATGGGAAACGAGCAGTACTTC.

The chain links TRBV7-2 to TRBJ2-7; D is ambiguous. The CDR3 runs 14 residues. The V end was cut by 0 bases, the J end by 1 base, with 7 bases between. From germline, CDR1 is SGHTA and CDR2 FQGNSA. The CDR3 coding sequence is TGTGCCAGCAGCTTAGCAGCGCTTTCCTACGAGCAGTACTTC. Protein product: CASSLAALSYEQYF. Variable domain in full (rest from reference TRBV7-2 and TRBJ2-7): GAGVSQSPSNKVTEKGKDVELRCDPISGHTALYWYRQSLGQGLEFLIYFQGNSAPDKSGLPSDRFSAERTGGSVSTLTIQRTQQEDSAVYLCASSLAALSYEQYFGPGTRLTVT.

This sequence joins TRBV19 and TRBJ1-5, with no clear D. Germline V gives CDR1 LNHDA, CDR2 SQIVND (reference sequence). V was clipped by 1 base and J by 1 base, with 17 bases between them. The CDR3 contains 18 residues. CDR3 coding DNA: TGTGCCAGTAGTATAGGTCCCCTGATAAGGCAGAGCAATCAGCCCCAGCATTTT. Protein product: CASSIGPLIRQSNQPQHF.

The chain couples TRBV9 to TRBJ2-3, with D unclear. Germline V gene sequence: CDR1 SGDLS, CDR2 YYNGEE. V was cut by 0 bases and J by 3 bases, with 8 bases left in between. The CDR3 sequence is 14 residues long. The CDR3 sequence: CASSVGPKTDTQYF. In DNA form, the CDR3 reads TGTGCCAGCAGCGTAGGCCCCAAAACAGATACGCAGTATTTT.

The count of this clone is one. The chain carries TRBV18 and TRBJ2-3, with 10 bases identical to TRBD2. From germline, CDR1 is KGHSH and CDR2 LQKENI. The CDR3 totals 15 residues. V shed 3 bases, J shed 5 bases, and the junction held 5 bases outside the gene matches. As DNA, the CDR3 is TGTGCCAGCTCACCCCTAGCGGGAGTGGTAGATACGCAGTATTTT. This sequence encodes CASSPLAGVVDTQYF.

The genes are TRBV9 and TRBJ2-3; no firm D call. The V gene lost 3 bases and the J gene lost 5 bases, with 13 bases spanning the gap. The CDR3 totals 14 residues. Germline V gene data show CDR1 as SGDLS and CDR2 as YYNGEE. CDR3 residues: CASSASHRIDTQYF. In DNA form, the CDR3 reads TGTGCCAGCAGCGCCTCTCACCGAATAGATACGCAGTATTTT.

The chain recombines TRBV5-5 with TRBJ2-3; D is perhaps TRBD1 (6 bases). Germline CDR1 reads SGHKS; CDR2 reads YYEKEE (reference sequence). V was clipped by 3 bases and J by 5 bases, with 16 bases between them. The CDR3 sequence is 15 residues long. The CDR3 region has the DNA TGTGCCAGCAGCTCGCAGGGGTTATTGGGAGATACGCAGTATTTT. The encoded protein is CASSSQGLLGDTQYF.

This chain connects TRBV6-1 to TRBJ2-7, with D possibly being TRBD1 or TRBD2 (6 bases each). The CDR3 runs 14 residues. The germline gives CDR1 MNHNS, CDR2 SASEGT. The V end was cut by 1 base, the J end by 5 bases, with 12 bases between. The CDR3 DNA follows: TGTGCCAGCAGTGAAGGAGGGGGGACGGACGAGCAGTACTTC. This encodes CASSEGGGTDEQYF.